This TCR beta chain was identified during a study of response to subunit inactivated influenza vaccine. General observations from the study: The authors offered the suggestion that each seasonal influenza vaccination recruits few new T cells.

The CDR3 covers 17 residues. Germline CDR1 and CDR2: MGHDK and SYGVNS. V was clipped by 0 bases and J by 3 bases, with 16 bases between them. This clonotype has only a few counts. Antigen specificity is unknown. MiXCR, run by TCRdb on the RT-PCR reads, gives a single entry per CDR3 protein. The sample shows around 580,000 distinct CDR3 sequences, 11% to 15% of them seen only once. The sequencing here drew on PBMCs from blood, taken 11 to 12 days after vaccination. This clonotype originated in a man in his fifties or sixties who received an inactivated influenza vaccine. V is TRBV25-1 and J is TRBJ2-3; D is perhaps TRBD2 (6 bases). CDR3 amino acids: CASSEYVAGRVTDTQYF. The CDR3 DNA reads as TGTGCCAGCAGTGAATATGTCGCGGGAAGGGTAACAGATACGCAGTATTTT. The complete variable domain, with remaining parts taken from reference TRBV25-1 and TRBJ2-3, reads EADIYQTPRYLVIGTGKKITLECSQTMGHDKMYWYQQDPGMELHLIHYSYGVNSTEKGDLSSESTVSRIRTEHFPLTLESARPSHTSQYLCASSEYVAGRVTDTQYFGPGTRLTVL.